This T cell receptor (beta chain) was sequenced during a study of breast tumors, draining lymph nodes, adjacent tissues. Germline CDR1 reads MGHRA; CDR2 reads YSYEKL. Trimming at V came to 5 bases and at J to 2 bases, leaving 10 bases not matched to a gene. The CDR3 length is 16 residues. Via MiXCR, TCRdb re-called the multiplex PCR reads, giving one row per CDR3 protein. The data contain 190,000 or so distinct CDR3 sequences, 25% to 40% of them seen just once; the ten biggest clones take up 4% to 5.5%. In its sample, this clonotype was seen many times. The target antigen is unknown. Samples came from axillary lymph nodes draining the breast cancer. Findings and limits, study-wide: Luminal-like breast cancer showed significantly greater tumor-nontumor repertoire similarity than basal-like breast cancer did. Data fit most tumor T cells coming from lymph node, expanding in tumor. Tumor T cell lymph node origin was a supported hypothesis, not proven. Tumor TCR diversity was below lymph nodes but above nontumor tissue.

Sequenced: axillary lymph node tissue. J is TRBJ2-3 and V is TRBV4-1, with TRBD1 identical over 7 bases. This receptor was obtained from a female donor with breast cancer. Some clones in this sample may be carry-over from other donors' samples. The CDR3 loop is CASSSKVGQHTDTQYF. CDR3 bases: TGCGCCAGCAGCTCCAAGGTGGGACAGCACACAGATACGCAGTATTTT.